This record concerns one T cell receptor beta chain sequence. Its specificity is unknown. The data derive from a study of cytotoxic CD8 clonotypes in ibrutinib-treated CLL. Across the whole study: The patient breakdown showed some eleven relapsed/refractory and around 16 treatment-naive cases, with some 18 IGHV unmutated. Points from the study as a whole: The study found baseline clonality above age-matched healthy donors, tracking circulating CD8+ T-cell counts.

The repertoire was sequenced with immunoSEQ multiplex PCR; TCRdb's copy has only in-frame clones and lacks some. The sample carries some 92,000 clones, more than 70% recorded once. This sequence was found in a human donor with chronic lymphocytic leukemia. The specimen was PBMCs, collected after 24 months of ibrutinib treatment.

The DNA of the CDR3 is TGTGCCAGCAGCGTAGCTTTGACGGGGAACTATGGCTACACCTTC. This encodes CASSVALTGNYGYTF. V usage is TRBV9 and J usage is TRBJ1-2; D is unresolved. The CDR3 runs to 15 residues. The V end was cut by 0 bases, the J end by 2 bases, with 11 bases between. The V gene's germline CDR1 is SGDLS and CDR2 YYNGEE.